The T cell receptor beta chain described here comes from a study of identical twins. Study-wide points: Out-of-frame alpha sequences common to twins were enriched for low generation probability. Beta clonotypes that were abundant in cord blood contained fewer insertions, a pattern absent from memory repertoires.

A universal primer binding site was introduced by template switching. The final cDNA contained unique molecular identifiers. From the 5' RACE reads, TCRdb called clonotypes with MiXCR, one entry per CDR3 protein. The sample lists some 1,700,000 distinct CDR3 sequences, about 31% occurring once. For this clonotype: Antigen specificity is unknown.

CDR1 is KGHSH and CDR2 is LQKENI in the germline V gene. This CDR3 region has 16 residues. V was clipped by 0 bases and J by 4 bases; unmatched bases: 3. What was sequenced was cord blood. V and J are TRBV18 and TRBJ2-3, with 11 bases lining up with TRBD2. The clonotype was recovered from a newborn girl in good health. The CDR3 DNA is TGTGCCAGCTCACCACCGGGACTAGCGGTCGCAGATACGCAGTATTTT. Translation: CASSPPGLAVADTQYF.